This T cell receptor beta chain originates from a study of blood T cell repertoires in COVID-19. Study-level background: There were acute and convalescent COVID-19 samples, and they came from the United States, Italy and Spain. The cDNA or gDNA used as material had been derived from T cells, B-cell-depleted T cells, or PBMCs.

This CDR3 contains 13 residues. Methods used by the authors: Estimation of nucleated cell counts was performed using reference gene primer amplification. Profiling relied on immunoSEQ multiplex PCR, and the TCRdb table lists in-frame clones only, not all of them. D and trimming come from the DNA, and the V and J calls and clone size come from that table. The table includes 35,000 to 45,000 clones, 70% to 80% detected once. This clone was seen only a few times. Sequencing was performed on peripheral blood. The J gene is TRBJ2-3, the V gene TRBV12-2; the DNA was not used to check the table's D call, TRBD2. TRBV12-2 is termed a pseudogene. This TCR came from a man between 65 and 79 years old with active or convalescent COVID-19. CDR3 amino acids: CASRRGATDTQYF. The CDR3 DNA sequence: TGTGCAAGTCGGCGGGGGGCCACAGATACGCAGTATTTT.